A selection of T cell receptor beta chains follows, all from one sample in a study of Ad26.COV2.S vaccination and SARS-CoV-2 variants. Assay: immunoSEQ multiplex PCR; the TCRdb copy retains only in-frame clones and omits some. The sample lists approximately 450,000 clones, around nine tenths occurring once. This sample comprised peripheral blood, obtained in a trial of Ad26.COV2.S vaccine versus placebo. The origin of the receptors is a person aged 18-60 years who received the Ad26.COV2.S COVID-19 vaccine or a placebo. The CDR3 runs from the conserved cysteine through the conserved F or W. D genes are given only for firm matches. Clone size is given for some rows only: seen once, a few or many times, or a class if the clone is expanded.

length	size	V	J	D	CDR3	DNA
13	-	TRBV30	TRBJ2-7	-	CAWIGFRGGEQYF	TGTGCCTGGATAGGGTTTCGGGGCGGGGAGCAGTACTTC
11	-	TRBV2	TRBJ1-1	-	CASSVHTEAFF	TGTGCCAGCAGTGTTCACACTGAAGCTTTCTTT
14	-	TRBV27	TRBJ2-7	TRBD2	CASSPSGSLYEQYF	TGTGCCAGCTCCCCTAGCGGGAGTTTGTACGAGCAGTACTTC
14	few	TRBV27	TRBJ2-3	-	CASGVRDATDTQYF	TGTGCCAGCGGGGTGAGGGATGCGACAGATACGCAGTATTTT
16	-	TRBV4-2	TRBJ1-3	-	CASSQDSNLSGNTIYF	TGTGCCAGCAGCCAAGACAGTAACCTCTCTGGAAACACCATATATTTT
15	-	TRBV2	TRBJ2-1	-	CASSGTGRSNGEQFF	TGTGCCAGCAGTGGAACGGGGAGGTCGAACGGTGAGCAGTTCTTC
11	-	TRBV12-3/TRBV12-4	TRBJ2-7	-	CASSGGYEQYF	TGTGCCAGCAGCGGGGGCTACGAGCAGTACTTC
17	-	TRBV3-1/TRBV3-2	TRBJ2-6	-	CASSQLRMGRGANVLTF	TGTGCCAGCAGCCAATTAAGAATGGGGCGTGGGGCCAACGTCCTGACTTTC
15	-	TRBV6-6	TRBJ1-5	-	CASTFIPGDNQPQHF	TGTGCCAGCACCTTCATTCCGGGAGACAATCAGCCCCAGCATTTT
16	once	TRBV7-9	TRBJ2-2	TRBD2	CASSLTLAGETGELFF	TGTGCCAGCAGCCTAACACTAGCGGGCGAAACCGGGGAGCTGTTTTTT
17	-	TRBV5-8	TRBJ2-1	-	CASSRGGTASSYNEQFF	TGTGCCAGCAGCCGGGGTGGGACGGCAAGCTCCTACAATGAGCAGTTCTTC
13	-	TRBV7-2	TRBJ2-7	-	CASSFVLNYEQYF	TGTGCCAGCAGCTTTGTCTTAAACTACGAGCAGTACTTC
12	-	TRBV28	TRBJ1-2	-	CASSWGRHGYTF	TGTGCCAGCAGTTGGGGACGGCATGGCTACACCTTC
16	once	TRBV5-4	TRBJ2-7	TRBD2	CASSSGLAGGPPEQYF	TGTGCCAGCAGCTCGGGACTAGCGGGAGGGCCGCCCGAGCAGTACTTC
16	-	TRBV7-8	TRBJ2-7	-	CASTPAGGSLGYEQYF	TGTGCCAGCACCCCCGCGGGCGGGTCTCTGGGCTACGAGCAGTACTTC
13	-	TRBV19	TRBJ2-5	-	CASSIRPGETQYF	TGTGCCAGTAGTATTAGACCCGGAGAGACCCAGTACTTC
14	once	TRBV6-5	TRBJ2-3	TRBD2	CASSLAGVADTQYF	TGTGCCAGCAGTCTAGCGGGAGTGGCAGATACGCAGTATTTT
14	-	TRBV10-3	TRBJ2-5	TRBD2	CAISDQAGGETQYF	TGTGCCATCAGTGACCAAGCGGGAGGAGAGACCCAGTACTTC
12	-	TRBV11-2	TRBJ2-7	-	CASSPGSPTHIF	TGTGCCAGCAGCCCCGGGAGTCCTACTCACATATTC
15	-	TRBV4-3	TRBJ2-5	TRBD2	CASSQGRELAGTQYF	TGCGCCAGCAGCCAAGGGCGAGAACTAGCGGGGACCCAGTACTTC
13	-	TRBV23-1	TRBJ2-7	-	CASLRTNPYEQYF	TGCGCCAGCCTGCGGACTAATCCCTACGAGCAGTACTTC
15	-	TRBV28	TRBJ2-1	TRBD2	CASRSSGSIFNEQFF	TGTGCCAGCCGATCGAGCGGGAGTATCTTCAATGAGCAGTTCTTC
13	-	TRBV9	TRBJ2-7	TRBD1	CASSGGTGSEQYF	TGTGCCAGCAGCGGAGGGACAGGGAGCGAGCAGTACTTC
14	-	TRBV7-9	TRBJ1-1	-	CASSLHLRDTEAFF	TGTGCCAGCAGCTTACACCTACGGGACACTGAAGCTTTCTTT
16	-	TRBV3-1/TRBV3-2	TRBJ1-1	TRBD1	CASSQGGWDSRTEAFF	TGTGCCAGCAGCCAAGGGGGTTGGGACAGCCGTACTGAAGCTTTCTTT
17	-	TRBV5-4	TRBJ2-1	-	CASSLLSGGSSYNEQFF	TGTGCCAGCAGCTTGCTTAGCGGAGGGAGCTCCTACAATGAGCAGTTCTTC
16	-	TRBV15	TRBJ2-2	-	CATSRALLQNTGELFF	TGTGCCACCAGCAGAGCATTACTCCAAAACACCGGGGAGCTGTTTTTT
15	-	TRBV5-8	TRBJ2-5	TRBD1	CASSPGTGIWETQYF	TGTGCCAGCAGCCCGGGGACAGGGATTTGGGAGACCCAGTACTTC
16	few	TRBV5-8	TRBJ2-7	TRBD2	CASRRPASGSSHEQYF	TGTGCCAGCAGACGCCCGGCTAGCGGGAGTAGTCACGAGCAGTACTTC
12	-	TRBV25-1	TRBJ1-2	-	CASGTTRDGYTF	TGTGCCAGCGGCACTACCAGGGATGGCTACACCTTC
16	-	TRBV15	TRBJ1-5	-	CATSSIGGGSNQPQHF	TGTGCCACCAGCAGTATAGGGGGTGGGAGCAATCAGCCCCAGCATTTT
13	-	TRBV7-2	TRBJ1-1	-	CASSPGPDTEAFF	TGTGCCAGCAGCCCCGGCCCGGACACTGAAGCTTTCTTT
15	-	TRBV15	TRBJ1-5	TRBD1	CATSQTGVSNQPQHF	TGTGCCACCAGCCAGACAGGGGTTAGCAATCAGCCCCAGCATTTT
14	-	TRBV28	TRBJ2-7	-	CASSPRGVAYEQYF	TGTGCCAGCTCACCCAGGGGGGTTGCCTACGAGCAGTACTTC
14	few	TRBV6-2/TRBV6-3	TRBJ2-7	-	CASSGETVTYEQYF	TGTGCCAGCAGTGGCGAGACAGTGACCTACGAGCAGTACTTC
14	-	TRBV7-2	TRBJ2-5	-	CASSSPTGKETQYF	TGTGCCAGCAGCTCCCCGACTGGGAAAGAGACCCAGTACTTC
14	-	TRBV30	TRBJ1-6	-	CAWGLGGSNSPLHF	TGTGCCTGGGGGCTCGGGGGGTCCAATTCACCCCTCCACTTT
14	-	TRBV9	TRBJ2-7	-	CASSGGVGAYEQYF	TGTGCCAGCAGCGGAGGGGTAGGAGCCTACGAGCAGTACTTC
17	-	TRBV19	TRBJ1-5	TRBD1	CASSMAMGTGRNQPQHF	TGTGCCAGTAGTATGGCGATGGGGACAGGCCGCAATCAGCCCCAGCATTTT
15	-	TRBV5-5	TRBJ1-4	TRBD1	CASSVPGQTNEKLFF	TGTGCCAGCAGCGTCCCGGGACAGACTAATGAAAAACTGTTTTTT
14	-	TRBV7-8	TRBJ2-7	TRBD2	CASSLVSGSYEQYF	TGTGCCAGCAGCCTGGTTAGCGGGAGTTACGAGCAGTACTTC
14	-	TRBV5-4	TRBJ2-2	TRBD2	CASSLEIAGGELFF	TGTGCCAGCAGCTTGGAGATAGCGGGCGGGGAGCTGTTTTTT
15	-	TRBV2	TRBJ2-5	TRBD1	CASRGDRGLQETQYF	TGTGCCAGCAGGGGGGACAGGGGGCTCCAAGAGACCCAGTACTTC
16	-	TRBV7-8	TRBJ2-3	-	CASYPGGGVRTDTQYF	TGTGCCAGCTACCCTGGAGGGGGAGTCCGCACAGATACGCAGTATTTT
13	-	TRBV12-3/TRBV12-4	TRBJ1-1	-	CASSALGGTEAFF	TGTGCCAGCAGCGCCCTAGGGGGGACTGAAGCTTTCTTT
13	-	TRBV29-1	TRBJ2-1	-	CSASYGSYNEQFF	TGCAGCGCTAGCTACGGCTCCTACAATGAGCAGTTCTTC
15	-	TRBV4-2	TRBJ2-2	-	CASSHDLGGAGELFF	TGTGCCAGCAGCCATGACCTTGGCGGGGCCGGGGAGCTGTTTTTT
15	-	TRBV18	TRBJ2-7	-	CASSRGTRKNYEQYF	TGTGCCAGCTCACGCGGAACCAGGAAGAACTACGAGCAGTACTTC
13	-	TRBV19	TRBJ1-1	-	CASSLRQSTEAFF	TGTGCCAGTAGTTTGAGACAGAGCACTGAAGCTTTCTTT
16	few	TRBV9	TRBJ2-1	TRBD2	CASSVAGGSSYNEQFF	TGTGCCAGCAGCGTAGCGGGGGGAAGCTCCTACAATGAGCAGTTCTTC
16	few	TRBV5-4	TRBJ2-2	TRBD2	CASSTSSGRITGELFF	TGTGCCAGCAGCACCTCTAGCGGGAGGATAACCGGGGAGCTGTTTTTT
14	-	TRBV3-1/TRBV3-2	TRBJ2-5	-	CASSQDARWETQYF	TGTGCCAGCAGCCAAGATGCCCGGTGGGAGACCCAGTACTTC
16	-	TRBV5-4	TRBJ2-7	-	CASSPEPRASNYEQYF	TGTGCCAGCAGCCCAGAGCCGCGGGCTAGCAACTACGAGCAGTACTTC